The sample holds many counts of the clone carrying this TCR beta chain. Its antigen is still unknown. The 5'RACE template-switching step produced TCR cDNA and added a universal primer site and UMIs. MiXCR, applied by TCRdb to the 5' RACE reads, yields one record per CDR3 protein. The table has fewer than 450,000 distinct CDR3 sequences, roughly 8.6% seen once. This sample was included in a study of T cells after yellow fever vaccination. Germline V gene lookup returns CDR1 LGHNA and CDR2 YSLEER. This CDR3 is built from 14 residues. The V and J ends lost 0 bases and 4 bases respectively, with 9 bases between them. Whole-study results and caveats: Subsequent to the booster, the majority of primary-vaccination clones reappeared (less than 97% CD4, about 90% CD8). Abundant bulk-derived clonotypes could contaminate FACS-sorted repertoires.

This chain links TRBV4-3 with TRBJ1-2; D might be TRBD1 (5 bases). The material sequenced was PBMCs, taken roughly 47 days after the first yellow fever vaccination. This receptor was taken from a man aged 18 to 29 who received the YFV17D yellow fever vaccine. CDR3 bases: TGCGCCAGCAGCCAAGATCAGGGTGGCTATGGCTACACCTTC. Its translation is CASSQDQGGYGYTF.